This T cell receptor beta chain was profiled in a study of shared clonotypes between healthy human individuals. Study-level points and caveats: Sorted-subset sequencing was shown by rarefaction to be incomplete despite large depth.

Recent vaccinations or acute infections were absent in the healthy HIV-negative adult donors. As to this clone: The antigen is unknown. Additional DNA sequences in this sample encode the identical CDR3.

V lost 0 bases, J lost 2 bases, and 9 bases lay in between. This CDR3 has 14 residues. Germline V gene lookup returns CDR1 SGDLS and CDR2 YYNGEE. Sequencing was performed with immunoSEQ multiplex PCR; in TCRdb, only in-frame clones are kept and a portion is missing. This sample has 2.5 million or so clones, with over 85% found just once. This sequence was found in a man aged 18 to 29 in good health. The sample consisted of naive CD4+ T cells sorted from blood. Documented subset: CD45RA+ positively selected. The chain recombines TRBV9 with TRBJ2-7; D is possibly TRBD1 (5 bases). This chain's CDR3 is CASSVDRGPYEQYF. The CDR3 DNA reads as TGTGCCAGCAGCGTAGATAGGGGTCCCTACGAGCAGTACTTC.